The present T cell receptor beta chain was sequenced within a study of OX40 agonist ivuxolimab in advanced cancers. The CDR3 is 15 residues long. V lost 4 bases and J lost 5; bases outside the gene matches: 10. Germline-derived CDR1 and CDR2 are MNHEY and SVGAGI. Using immunoSEQ multiplex PCR, the repertoire was profiled, and TCRdb retains in-frame clones only, with some absent. The repertoire has about 73,000 clones, approximately 92% of them found once; the top ten carry roughly 0.5%. The specimen comprised CD4+ or CD8+ T cells sorted from blood, sampled in a trial of the OX40 agonist ivuxolimab. The clonotype comes from an adult with an advanced solid tumor such as melanoma, head and neck, liver or kidney cancer. V is TRBV6-5 and J is TRBJ1-2, with TRBD1 matching 7 bases. The CDR3 DNA is TGTGCCAGCAGTTCCCCCTCCGGGACAGATTATGGCTACACCTTC. Protein: CASSSPSGTDYGYTF.